These 10 T cell receptor beta chains originate from one sample sequenced in a study of early T cells in non-severe SARS-CoV-2 infection. In TCRdb, the 5' RACE reads were re-called with MiXCR into one record per CDR3 protein. Found here are around 50,000 distinct CDR3 sequences, 10% to 15% of them singletons; the top ten hold roughly 3.1%. What was sequenced was whole blood. The receptors originated from an adult who was a healthcare worker with PCR-confirmed SARS-CoV-2 infection or an uninfected control (not recorded which).

This clonotype came up many times. The V call is TRBV29-1, the J call TRBJ2-3; D is unresolved. The germline gives CDR1 SQVTM, CDR2 ANQGSEA. The CDR3 spans 10 residues. Between the trimmed V and J ends, which lost 3 bases and 12 bases, there was a span of 10 bases. The CDR3 reads CSVDGGIQYF. The CDR3, as DNA: TGCAGCGTTGACGGTGGGATTCAGTATTTT.

This sequence joins TRBV20-1 and TRBJ2-3; 12 bases map to TRBD2. This CDR3 region has 14 residues. Looked up from germline, CDR1 is DFQATT and CDR2 is SNEGSKA (reference sequence). V lost 5 bases and J lost 5; bases outside the gene matches: 5. As DNA, the CDR3 is TGCAGTGCTTACCCGGGACTAGCGGGAGATACGCAGTATTTT. It is translated as CSAYPGLAGDTQYF.

Many counts were recorded for this clonotype. The genes are TRBV12-3 or TRBV12-4 and TRBJ2-2; 8 bases fit TRBD2. This CDR3 contains 16 residues. The V segment lost 3 bases and the J segment 5 bases; nucleotides outside the gene matches: 8. The DNA for the CDR3 is TGTGCCAGCAGTTTGTTGGGACTAGGGCAGACCGGGGAGCTGTTTTTT. Its translation is CASSLLGLGQTGELFF.

This chain connects TRBV5-5 to TRBJ2-1; TRBD1 matches at 9 bases. The CDR3 loop spans 15 amino acids. The germline V gene has CDR1 SGHKS and CDR2 YYEKEE (reference sequence). J gave up 6 bases and V 2 bases, and 6 bases lay outside the gene matches. The CDR3 reads CASSLGTGTVNEQFF. The CDR3 DNA follows: TGTGCCAGCAGCTTAGGGACAGGGACCGTCAATGAGCAGTTCTTC.

This clonotype came up a few times. This chain uses TRBV27 with TRBJ2-7; D gene unclear. V was pared by 4 bases and J by 3 bases, with 10 bases between. The CDR3 covers 13 residues. Germline lookup yields CDR1 MNHEY and CDR2 SMNVEV (reference sequence). The CDR3 region has the DNA TGTGCCAGCAGTTACGGTTCTTACTACGAGCAGTACTTC. Its protein is CASSYGSYYEQYF.

On this clonotype: Possible read error: a much larger clone is one base away. V is TRBV7-8 and J is TRBJ1-5, with 8 bases aligning to TRBD1. Germline V CDR1 and CDR2: SGHVS, FQNEAQ. This CDR3 spans 19 amino acids. CDR3 sequence: CANSTPGTGAPPGNQPQHF. The CDR3 coding sequence is TGTGCCAACAGCACCCCCGGGACAGGAGCGCCGCCTGGCAATCAGCCCCAGCATTTT.

This clonotype showed up many times. The chain combines TRBV20-1 with TRBJ2-7; 9 positions agree with TRBD2. Trimming removed 3 bases from V and 5 bases from J; junction bases left unmatched: 14. In germline, CDR1 is DFQATT, CDR2 SNEGSKA (reference sequence). The CDR3 sequence is 16 residues long. The CDR3 loop reads CSARGWASGTTDEQYF. In DNA form, the CDR3 reads TGCAGTGCTAGGGGGTGGGCTAGCGGGACTACTGACGAGCAGTACTTC.

The V call is TRBV20-1, the J call TRBJ2-7; maybe TRBD2 (5 bases). Per germline, CDR1 DFQATT and CDR2 SNEGSKA (reference sequence). Trimming stripped 3 bases from V and 3 bases from J, with 18 bases between. The CDR3 is made up of 15 amino acids. Here the CDR3 DNA reads TGCAGTGCTAGTGGGCCGCGGGCCGGGGACTACGAGCAGTACTTC. This sequence encodes CSASGPRAGDYEQYF.

This clonotype has ten or more counts. V gene TRBV20-1 combines with J gene TRBJ2-1; 7 bases line up with TRBD2. With V trimmed by 2 bases and J by 1 base, 11 bases remained unmatched. From germline, CDR1 is DFQATT and CDR2 SNEGSKA (reference sequence). This CDR3 region has 17 residues. The CDR3 sequence is CSARYSIAGPSYNEQFF. CDR3 nucleotides: TGCAGTGCTAGATACAGCATAGCGGGTCCTTCCTACAATGAGCAGTTCTTC.

This clonotype was counted at least ten times. Relative to the germline gene, one junction end is altered; a read error may explain this. This chain links TRBV11-2 with TRBJ2-3, with D uncertain. CDR3 length: 14 amino acids. The germline V gene has CDR1 SGHAT and CDR2 FQNNGV. CDR3 protein: CASSLEAFLGTQYF. CDR3 coding DNA: TGTGCCAGCAGCCTAGAGGCCTTTCTTGGTACGCAGTATTTT.